The 17 T cell receptor beta chains reported below all come from one sample, sequenced in a study of blood T cell repertoires in COVID-19. TCRdb's table, derived via immunoSEQ multiplex PCR, lists solely in-frame clones and lacks some. The sample has 150,000 or so clones, approximately 74% seen once; the top ten hold 3%. The sequencing sample was made of peripheral blood. The receptors were sampled from an elderly woman with acute or convalescent COVID-19.

V gene TRBV7-8 combines with J gene TRBJ2-4; TRBD2 aligns across 9 bases. Trimming cost V 1 base and J 2 bases; bases outside gene matches: 6. The germline V gene encodes CDR1 SGHVS and CDR2 FQNEAQ. The CDR3 runs 17 residues. The CDR3: CASSLDSLAGTKNIQYF. CDR3 sequence (DNA): TGTGCCAGCAGCTTAGACAGTCTAGCGGGGACCAAAAACATTCAGTACTTC. The whole variable domain, remainder taken from reference TRBV7-8 and TRBJ2-4, is GAGVSQSPRYKVAKRGQDVALRCDPISGHVSLFWYQQALGQGPEFLTYFQNEAQLDKSGLPSDRFFAERPEGSVSTLKIQRTQQEDSAVYLCASSLDSLAGTKNIQYFGAGTRLSVL.

This clone is a singleton in its sample. V gene TRBV25-1 combines with J gene TRBJ2-5, with 7 bases fitting TRBD1. The J segment lost 2 bases and the V segment lost 2 bases, leaving 5 bases of the junction unmatched. Germline CDR1 MGHDK, CDR2 SYGVNS. This CDR3 has 15 amino acids. In DNA form, the CDR3 reads TGTGCCAGCAGTGAAGCCGGGACAGAACAAGAGACCCAGTACTTC. It is translated as CASSEAGTEQETQYF.

V gene TRBV6-6 combines with J gene TRBJ1-1, with 9 bases identical to TRBD1. This CDR3 comprises 13 residues. V was pared by 10 bases and J by 6 bases, with 9 bases of the junction left unmatched. Germline values: CDR1 MNHNY, CDR2 SVGAGI (reference sequence). CDR3 coding DNA: TGTGCCACCAGGGACAGGGTTTTCGCTGAAGCTTTCTTT. It specifies CATRDRVFAEAFF.

J is TRBJ1-3 and V is TRBV28; D call uncertain. The CDR3 is made up of 14 amino acids. V was clipped by 10 bases and J by 2 bases, with 15 bases between them. Germline V gives CDR1 MDHEN, CDR2 SYDVKM. The CDR3 nucleotides read TGTGCCACCCAATTTTTTCTAGCTGGAAACACCATATATTTT. Protein sequence: CATQFFLAGNTIYF.

This chain joins TRBV3-1 (or the pseudogene TRBV3-2) and TRBJ1-5; TRBD1 matches 7 bases. With 1 base clipped from V and 2 bases from J, the junction kept 5 bases outside the gene matches. This CDR3 comprises 16 residues. In germline, CDR1 is LGHDT, CDR2 YNNKEL (reference sequence). CDR3 DNA sequence: TGTGCCAGCAGCCAAGGGCCTACAGGGGGCAATCAGCCCCAGCATTTT. Protein product: CASSQGPTGGNQPQHF.

The rearrangement joins TRBV9 to TRBJ1-2; D is uncertain. This CDR3 spans 15 amino acids. Germline CDR1 is SGDLS and CDR2 is YYNGEE. The V end lost 4 bases, the J end lost 1 base, and 14 bases lay between the germline ends. Here the CDR3 reads CASSPDVRDNYGYTF. The CDR3 nucleotides are TGTGCCAGCAGCCCTGACGTTCGGGATAACTATGGCTACACCTTC.

There are a few counts of this clone. This chain uses TRBV6-6 with TRBJ1-1; unclear D gene. This CDR3 has 14 amino acids. Germline lookup yields CDR1 MNHNY and CDR2 SVGAGI (reference sequence). V was pared by 9 bases and J by 2 bases, with 16 bases between. The CDR3 region is CASQIRRDNTEAFF. In nucleotides, the CDR3 is TGTGCCAGTCAGATTAGACGGGATAACACTGAAGCTTTCTTT.

The chain has TRBV14 and TRBJ1-1; D unclear. The CDR3 contains 13 residues. The germline V and J ends were trimmed by 5 bases and 11 bases, with 18 bases remaining between them. Germline V gene lookup returns CDR1 SGHDN and CDR2 FVKESK. CDR3: CASSKNPLGRAFF. The CDR3 DNA reads as TGTGCCAGCAGCAAGAACCCACTAGGCAGGGCTTTCTTT.

V gene TRBV2 combines with J gene TRBJ2-7; 7 bases match TRBD1. Trimming at V came to 4 bases and at J to 4 bases, leaving 4 bases not matched to a gene. The V gene's germline CDR1 is SNHLY and CDR2 FYNNEI. The CDR3 spans 13 residues. The CDR3 loop is CASSVYRGYEQYF. CDR3 nucleotides: TGTGCCAGCAGTGTTTACAGGGGATACGAGCAGTACTTC.

This clone was observed a few times. The chain has TRBV4-1 and TRBJ2-7; 7 nucleotides line up with TRBD2. In germline, CDR1 is MGHRA, CDR2 YSYEKL. Germline trimming cut 2 bases from V and 2 bases from J; bases unmatched to any gene: 6. CDR3 size: 15 residues. The CDR3 here is CASSQLERGPYEQYF. As DNA, the CDR3 is TGCGCCAGCAGCCAATTGGAGCGGGGCCCCTACGAGCAGTACTTC.

V usage is TRBV10-3 and J usage is TRBJ2-7, with TRBD2 identical over 8 bases. CDR1 is ENHRY and CDR2 is SYGVKD in the germline V gene. J gave up 1 base and V 5 bases, and 1 base lay outside the gene matches. The CDR3 spans 13 residues. The CDR3 bases are TGTGCCATCAGTACTAGCGGATCCTACGAGCAGTACTTC. Protein product: CAISTSGSYEQYF.

V gene TRBV3-1 (or the pseudogene TRBV3-2) combines with J gene TRBJ2-5; D possibly corresponds to TRBD1 (5 bases). Trimming pared 3 bases from V and 5 bases from J, leaving 10 bases between. Germline V gene lookup returns CDR1 LGHDT and CDR2 YNNKEL (reference sequence). The CDR3 runs 13 residues. CDR3 DNA: TGTGCCAGCAGCCAGGACATCCCCGAGACCCAGTACTTC. Amino acid sequence: CASSQDIPETQYF.

This clone was recorded only once. A much larger clone differs from this one at a single base, so this may be a read error. The CDR3 nucleotides are TGTGCCAGCAGTTACCCCGCCAGTGGCGAGCAGTACTTC. Its protein is CASSYPASGEQYF. The chain uses TRBV6-5 and TRBJ2-7; D is undetermined. Germline V CDR1 and CDR2: MNHEY, SVGAGI. V was pared by 2 bases and J by 6 bases, with 11 bases between. CDR3 length: 13 residues.

CDR3 amino acids: CASSMGQEGVPYF. The CDR3, as DNA: TGTGCCAGTAGTATGGGACAGGAAGGGGTTCCGTACTTC. The gene calls are TRBV19 and TRBJ2-7; 8 bases are a match to TRBD1. V was clipped by 3 bases and J by 12 bases; unmatched bases: 10. CDR1 is LNHDA, CDR2 SQIVND, per germline (reference sequence). The CDR3 sequence is 13 residues long.

The V and J genes are TRBV6-2 or TRBV6-3 and TRBJ2-7; 7 bases map to TRBD2. This CDR3 is 14 amino acids long. Germline V gene lookup returns CDR1 MNHEY and CDR2 SVGEGT. Trimming took 6 bases from V and 4 from J; bases not matched to a gene: 9. CDR3 region: CASSDPGLTYEQYF. Here the CDR3 DNA reads TGTGCCAGCAGCGACCCGGGACTAACTTACGAGCAGTACTTC.

V gene TRBV19 combines with J gene TRBJ2-1, with D possibly TRBD2 on 6 matching bases. The CDR3 covers 15 residues. V was pared by 5 bases and J by 9 bases, with 20 bases between. The germline gives CDR1 LNHDA, CDR2 SQIVND (reference sequence). The CDR3 is CASSLSGLGGSEQFF. The CDR3, as DNA: TGTGCCAGTAGTCTCTCGGGACTGGGGGGATCTGAGCAGTTCTTC.

This clone was recorded a few times. The chain carries TRBV11-2 and TRBJ2-7; 9 bases agree with TRBD1. This CDR3 comprises 13 residues. The J segment lost 8 bases and the V segment lost 8 bases, leaving 10 bases of the junction unmatched. Germline values: CDR1 SGHAT, CDR2 FQNNGV. CDR3 region: CASDRGQGWQQYF. The CDR3 nucleotides are TGTGCCAGCGACAGGGGACAGGGTTGGCAGCAGTACTTC.